These 29 T cell receptor beta chains came from one sample sequenced in a study of CD8 T cells in ankylosing spondylitis (dated by TCRdb to about 2017). Their antigen targets remain unknown. The full study reports these points: A TCR beta motif of several highly homologous amino acid variants appeared characteristic of blood from ankylosing spondylitis patients.

Libraries were made using 5' RACE. The sequencer listed for this sample is Illumina HiSeq 2500. Using fastp at Q25 and MiXCR, TCRdb reprocessed the public reads and kept productive beta chains. One record per CDR3 amino acid sequence lists the most common genes and DNA. In this sample the table shows fewer than 500,000 distinct CDR3 sequences, around 24% of which occur a single time. The ten biggest clones cover around 17% of the sample. The specimen sequenced was blood, either unsorted or a sorted T cell fraction (not recorded which). These receptors all come from a male donor with ankylosing spondylitis.

This clonotype was seen a handful of times. The V and J genes are TRBV10-3 and TRBJ1-6; no reliable D call. CDR1 is ENHRY, CDR2 SYGVKD, per germline. V dropped 4 bases and J dropped 0 bases, with 7 bases sitting between them. The CDR3 sequence is 15 residues long. The CDR3 region has the DNA TGTGCCATCAGTGTTGAAAGCTCCTATAATTCACCCCTCCACTTT. Its translation is CAISVESSYNSPLHF.

This clonotype was detected ten times or more. The V and J genes are TRBV7-9 and TRBJ1-1; D ambiguous. Germline CDR1 is SEHNR and CDR2 is FQNEAQ (reference sequence). Trimming cost V 3 bases and J 1 base, with 15 bases left between them. The CDR3 has 16 amino acids. The CDR3 nucleotides are TGTGCCAGCAGCTTCCCTATGGAGGGAGGGAACACTGAAGCTTTCTTT. Translated: CASSFPMEGGNTEAFF.

V gene TRBV5-6 combines with J gene TRBJ2-3; D is undetermined. Trimming removed 2 bases at V and 3 bases at J, with 4 bases between. Germline CDR1 and CDR2: SGHDT and YYEEEE. The CDR3 contains 12 residues. CDR3 sequence reads: CASSFVTDTQYF. The CDR3 DNA follows: TGTGCCAGCAGCTTCGTAACAGATACGCAGTATTTT. The whole variable domain, filled in from reference TRBV5-6 and TRBJ2-3, reads DAGVTQSPTHLIKTRGQQVTLRCSPKSGHDTVSWYQQALGQGPQFIFQYYEEEERQRGNFPDRFSGHQFPNYSSELNVNALLLGDSALYLCASSFVTDTQYFGPGTRLTVL.

The genes are TRBV15 and TRBJ1-5; TRBD1 matches at 9 bases. The CDR3 has 16 amino acids. CDR1 and CDR2 (germline): LNHNV, YYDKDF (reference sequence). With 3 bases clipped from V and 5 bases from J, the junction kept 8 bases outside the gene matches. CDR3 nucleotide sequence: TGTGCCACCAGCAGGAACTTGGGACAGGGCCATCAGCCCCAGCATTTT. Protein: CATSRNLGQGHQPQHF.

This clonotype appeared a few times. The chain has TRBV18 and TRBJ2-5; D gene uncertain. The CDR3 sequence is 15 residues long. Germline CDR1 and CDR2: KGHSH and LQKENI. The germline V and J ends were trimmed by 2 bases and 2 bases, with 12 bases remaining between them. CDR3 nucleotide sequence: TGTGCCAGCTCACCAGCCGTGGGCCCGCAAGAGACCCAGTACTTC. Protein product: CASSPAVGPQETQYF.

The CDR3 DNA reads TGCGCCAGCAGCTTGACGGCCAACCAAGAGACCCAGTACTTC. Its translation: CASSLTANQETQYF. V usage is TRBV5-1 and J usage is TRBJ2-5; unclear D gene. Trimming took 1 base from V and 0 from J, leaving 7 bases between them. CDR3 length equals 14 residues. Per germline, CDR1 SGHRS and CDR2 YFSETQ.

The chain has TRBV5-1 and TRBJ2-3, with TRBD1 identical over 8 bases. This CDR3 is 15 amino acids long. The germline CDR1 and CDR2 sequences are SGHRS and YFSETQ. J was trimmed by 2 bases and V by 0 bases; bases with no gene match: 2. CDR3 in DNA: TGCGCCAGCAGCTTGGGACAGGGGAACACAGATACGCAGTATTTT. This sequence encodes CASSLGQGNTDTQYF.

The rearrangement joins TRBV19 to TRBJ2-1; 9 nucleotides match TRBD1. This CDR3 has 14 residues. Germline V lookup: CDR1 LNHDA, CDR2 SQIVND (reference sequence). After removal of 7 bases from V and 6 bases from J, the junction contained 7 bases not matched to a gene. CDR3 residues: CASNRDRERNEQFF. The CDR3 DNA follows: TGTGCCAGTAACCGGGACAGGGAACGCAATGAGCAGTTCTTC.

This clonotype appeared a single time. This rearrangement joins TRBV7-2 to TRBJ2-4; D not resolved. Germline lookup yields CDR1 SGHTA and CDR2 FQGNSA. V lost 5 bases and J 0 bases, leaving 2 bases between the germline ends. This CDR3 region has 12 residues. The DNA of the CDR3 is TGTGCCAGCAGCACAGCCAAAAACATTCAGTACTTC. It translates to CASSTAKNIQYF.

V and J are TRBV29-1 and TRBJ2-7; perhaps TRBD2 as D (6 bases). Germline V CDR1 and CDR2: SQVTM, ANQGSEA. The V gene lost 3 bases and the J gene lost 1 base, with 10 bases spanning the gap. The CDR3 runs 13 residues. CDR3 region: CSVELGGSYEQYF. In DNA form, the CDR3 reads TGCAGCGTTGAGTTGGGGGGTTCCTACGAGCAGTACTTC.

This clonotype was observed a handful of times. The chain employs TRBV6-1 and TRBJ2-3, with D possibly being TRBD1 (6 bases). Trimming removed 5 bases at V and 2 bases at J, with 26 bases between. CDR3 size: 19 residues. Germline V gene data show CDR1 as MNHNS and CDR2 as SASEGT. CDR3 bases: TGTGCCAGCAGTCCTTTCACTTTACCGGGACATAAATCCACAGATACGCAGTATTTT. It codes for CASSPFTLPGHKSTDTQYF.

This clonotype was found a few times. The V gene is TRBV7-8, the J gene TRBJ2-6, with a possible D match to TRBD1 (6 bases). There are 16 residues in the CDR3. Germline V gene sequence: CDR1 SGHVS, CDR2 FQNEAQ. Trimming removed 1 base at V and 1 base at J, with 8 bases between. CDR3 residues: CASSLVGQSGANVLTF. The CDR3, as DNA: TGTGCCAGCAGCTTAGTAGGACAGTCTGGGGCCAACGTCCTGACTTTC. The whole variable domain, filled in from reference TRBV7-8 and TRBJ2-6, reads GAGVSQSPRYKVAKRGQDVALRCDPISGHVSLFWYQQALGQGPEFLTYFQNEAQLDKSGLPSDRFFAERPEGSVSTLKIQRTQQEDSAVYLCASSLVGQSGANVLTFGAGSRLTVL.

This chain joins TRBV7-9 and TRBJ2-3, with D perhaps TRBD2 (6 bases). CDR3 length equals 14 residues. The V and J ends lost 4 bases and 4 bases respectively, with 12 bases between them. Germline CDR1 and CDR2: SEHNR and FQNEAQ (reference sequence). CDR3 loop: CASSSSTRSDTQYF. As DNA, the CDR3 is TGTGCCAGCAGCTCGTCGACTAGGTCAGATACGCAGTATTTT.

This chain connects TRBV9 to TRBJ2-2, with 11 bases lining up with TRBD2. Germline values: CDR1 SGDLS, CDR2 YYNGEE. With V trimmed by 0 bases and J by 1 base, 2 bases remained unmatched. The CDR3 totals 17 residues. CDR3 amino acids: CASSVDTSGRNTGELFF. The CDR3, as DNA: TGTGCCAGCAGCGTAGATACTAGCGGGAGGAACACCGGGGAGCTGTTTTTT.

This clonotype was counted at least ten times. Written as DNA, the CDR3 is TGCAGTGCTAGCGGCCAGGGGGCTGACGAGCAGTACTTC. It translates to CSASGQGADEQYF. The chain carries TRBV20-1 and TRBJ2-7, with TRBD1 matching 8 bases. The V and J ends lost 3 bases and 5 bases, in that order; junction bases with no gene match: 6. This CDR3 is built from 13 residues. Germline CDR1 reads DFQATT; CDR2 reads SNEGSKA (reference sequence).

This rearrangement joins TRBV6-1 to TRBJ2-1; no clear D gene. The germline V gene has CDR1 MNHNS and CDR2 SASEGT. Trimming cost V 6 bases and J 4 bases, with 7 bases left between them. This CDR3 has 12 residues. CDR3: CASRWLYNEQFF. CDR3 DNA sequence: TGTGCCAGCAGGTGGTTATACAATGAGCAGTTCTTC.

The V and J genes are TRBV28 and TRBJ1-5; D unresolved. The CDR3 has 11 residues. V lost 6 bases and J lost 3, with 3 bases in between. Germline V CDR1 and CDR2: MDHEN, SYDVKM. CDR3 protein: CASSTNQPQHF. The CDR3 DNA is TGTGCCAGCAGCACCAATCAGCCCCAGCATTTT.

The sample holds many counts of this clonotype. This chain joins TRBV5-1 and TRBJ2-2, with D unclear. Germline V gene sequence: CDR1 SGHRS, CDR2 YFSETQ. V was shortened by 3 bases and J by 2 bases, with 8 bases between the two germline ends. This CDR3 comprises 14 residues. The CDR3 here is CASSYESNTGELFF. The DNA of the CDR3 is TGCGCCAGCAGCTATGAGAGCAACACCGGGGAGCTGTTTTTT.

There are many counts of this clonotype. The chain couples TRBV7-2 to TRBJ1-1; D remains ambiguous. Per germline, CDR1 SGHTA and CDR2 FQGNSA. Trimming left V 5 bases short and J 0 bases short, with 10 bases between. The CDR3 is 14 amino acids. The CDR3 DNA reads TGTGCCAGCAGCCCCGATGGCCTGAACACTGAAGCTTTCTTT. It specifies CASSPDGLNTEAFF.

This chain uses TRBV6-1 with TRBJ2-5; 7 bases map to TRBD1. Per the germline V gene, CDR1 is MNHNS and CDR2 is SASEGT. This CDR3 region has 13 residues. Trimming at V came to 6 bases and at J to 4 bases, leaving 5 bases not matched to a gene. CDR3 sequence reads: CASSQQGRETQYF. CDR3 nucleotide sequence: TGTGCCAGCAGCCAACAGGGGCGAGAGACCCAGTACTTC.

The sample holds a few counts of this clonotype. The chain uses TRBV20-1 and TRBJ2-1; possibly TRBD1 for D (5 bases). CDR3 size: 11 residues. Germline CDR1 DFQATT, CDR2 SNEGSKA (reference sequence). Trimming cost V 0 bases and J 13 bases, with 10 bases left between them. The CDR3 DNA is TGCAGTGCTAGAGAGGACATCGGACAGTTCTTC. This sequence encodes CSAREDIGQFF.

This chain connects TRBV12-3 or TRBV12-4 to TRBJ2-3, with D unclear. This CDR3 contains 16 residues. Trimming stripped 1 base from V and 0 bases from J, with 11 bases between. CDR3 in amino acids: CASSLGGRHSTDTQYF. CDR3 nucleotides: TGTGCCAGCAGTTTAGGCGGCAGGCATAGCACAGATACGCAGTATTTT.

In its sample, this clonotype was seen a few times. This chain connects TRBV7-2 to TRBJ2-5; 8 bases agree with TRBD2. J lost 2 bases, V lost 5 bases, and 7 bases had no gene match. CDR1 and CDR2 from the germline V gene are SGHTA and FQGNSA. CDR3 size: 15 residues. The CDR3 coding sequence is TGTGCCAGCAGCAGAGGACTAGCCCCTCAAGAGACCCAGTACTTC. Translation: CASSRGLAPQETQYF.

This chain uses TRBV5-4 with TRBJ2-5; tentatively, D is TRBD1 (7 bases). The CDR3 covers 14 residues. Germline values: CDR1 SGHNT, CDR2 YYREEE (reference sequence). V was pared by 4 bases and J by 4 bases, with 14 bases between. The CDR3 nucleotides are TGTGCCAGCAGCGAACCAGGGGGGACAGAGACCCAGTACTTC. This codes for CASSEPGGTETQYF.

The chain couples TRBV7-9 to TRBJ2-1; possibly TRBD2 for D (6 bases). The CDR3 totals 14 residues. The germline V and J ends were trimmed by 1 base and 13 bases, with 17 bases remaining between them. Germline CDR1 reads SEHNR; CDR2 reads FQNEAQ (reference sequence). Written as DNA, the CDR3 is TGTGCCAGCAGCTTAGGTCGTCCGGGAGCGCTTCAGTTCTTC. It is translated as CASSLGRPGALQFF. Drawing the rest from reference TRBV7-9 and TRBJ2-1, the complete variable domain is DTGVSQNPRHKITKRGQNVTFRCDPISEHNRLYWYRQTLGQGPEFLTYFQNEAQLEKSRLLSDRFSAERPKGSFSTLEIQRTEQGDSAMYLCASSLGRPGALQFFGPGTRLTVL.

This chain joins TRBV20-1 and TRBJ2-3; 8 bases fit TRBD2. With V trimmed by 5 bases and J by 1 base, 5 bases remained unmatched. The germline gives CDR1 DFQATT, CDR2 SNEGSKA (reference sequence). The CDR3 sequence is 14 residues long. The CDR3: CSAFSGNGTDTQYF. The CDR3, as DNA: TGCAGTGCTTTTAGCGGGAACGGCACAGATACGCAGTATTTT.

This clonotype was observed a handful of times. The V and J genes are TRBV6-1 and TRBJ2-1; 12 bases are shared with TRBD2. CDR1 and CDR2 from the germline V gene are MNHNS and SASEGT. CDR3 length: 15 amino acids. Trimming cost V 5 bases and J 9 bases; bases outside gene matches: 8. The CDR3 protein is CASSPPSGRAPEQFF. The CDR3 region has the DNA TGTGCCAGCAGTCCACCTAGCGGGAGGGCCCCTGAGCAGTTCTTC.

This clonotype came up a few times. This chain uses TRBV5-1 with TRBJ2-1; TRBD2 matches at 9 bases. Germline CDR1 is SGHRS and CDR2 is YFSETQ. The CDR3 is made up of 15 amino acids. Losses at the gene ends were 5 bases for V and 3 bases for J; bases not matched to a gene: 6. The CDR3, as DNA: TGCGCCAGCAGTAAAGGTAGCGGGAGCTACAATGAGCAGTTCTTC. Translating it yields CASSKGSGSYNEQFF.

This clonotype has just a few counts. This rearrangement joins TRBV5-1 to TRBJ2-2, with TRBD2 matching over 9 bases. Unmatched junction bases numbered 8, after V lost 3 bases and J lost 5 bases. This CDR3 region has 16 residues. Germline lookup yields CDR1 SGHRS and CDR2 YFSETQ. The DNA for the CDR3 is TGCGCCAGCAGCTCTAATAGCGGGAGAACGACCGGGGAGCTGTTTTTT. Protein sequence: CASSSNSGRTTGELFF.